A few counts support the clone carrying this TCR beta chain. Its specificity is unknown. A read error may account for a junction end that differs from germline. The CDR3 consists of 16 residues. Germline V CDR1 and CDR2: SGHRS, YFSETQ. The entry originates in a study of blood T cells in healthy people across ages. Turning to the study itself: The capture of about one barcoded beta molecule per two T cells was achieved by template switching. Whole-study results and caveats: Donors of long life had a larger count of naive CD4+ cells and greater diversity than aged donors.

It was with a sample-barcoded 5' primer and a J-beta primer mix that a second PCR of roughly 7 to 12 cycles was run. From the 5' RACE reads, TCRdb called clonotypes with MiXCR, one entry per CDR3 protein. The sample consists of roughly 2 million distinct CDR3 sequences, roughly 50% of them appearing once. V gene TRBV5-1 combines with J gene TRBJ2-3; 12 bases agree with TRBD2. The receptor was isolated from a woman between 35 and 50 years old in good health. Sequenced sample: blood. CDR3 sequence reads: CASSSLTSGGADTQYF. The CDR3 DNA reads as TGTGCCAGCAGCTCACTGACTAGCGGGGGTGCAGATACGCAGTATTTT.